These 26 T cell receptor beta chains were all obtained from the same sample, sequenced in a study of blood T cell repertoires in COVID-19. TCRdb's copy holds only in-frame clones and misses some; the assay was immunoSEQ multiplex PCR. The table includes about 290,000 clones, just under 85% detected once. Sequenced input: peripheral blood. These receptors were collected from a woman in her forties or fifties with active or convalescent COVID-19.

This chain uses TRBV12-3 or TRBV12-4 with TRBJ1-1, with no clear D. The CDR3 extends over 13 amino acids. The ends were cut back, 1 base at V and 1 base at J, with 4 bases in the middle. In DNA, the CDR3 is TGTGCCAGCAGTTTAGAGCGGAACACTGAAGCTTTCTTT. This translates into CASSLERNTEAFF.

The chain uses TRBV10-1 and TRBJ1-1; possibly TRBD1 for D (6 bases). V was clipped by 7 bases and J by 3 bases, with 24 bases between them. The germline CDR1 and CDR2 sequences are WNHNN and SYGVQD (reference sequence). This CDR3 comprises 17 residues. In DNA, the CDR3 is TGCGCCAGCAATCGAGAAGTGGCCCCGGCAGGGGACACTGAAGCTTTCTTT. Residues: CASNREVAPAGDTEAFF.

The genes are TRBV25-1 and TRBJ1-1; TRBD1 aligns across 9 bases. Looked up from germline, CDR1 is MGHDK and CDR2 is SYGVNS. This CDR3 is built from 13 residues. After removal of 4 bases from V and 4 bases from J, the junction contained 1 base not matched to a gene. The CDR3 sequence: CASSGTGATEAFF. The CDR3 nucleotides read TGTGCCAGCAGTGGGACAGGGGCCACTGAAGCTTTCTTT.

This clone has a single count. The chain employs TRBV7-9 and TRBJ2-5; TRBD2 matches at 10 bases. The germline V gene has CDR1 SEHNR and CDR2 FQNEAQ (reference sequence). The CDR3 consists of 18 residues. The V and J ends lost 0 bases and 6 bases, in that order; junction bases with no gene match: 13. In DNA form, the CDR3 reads TGTGCCAGCAGCTTAGCCGGATGGACTAGCGGTATGGCGAAGACCCAGTACTTC. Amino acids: CASSLAGWTSGMAKTQYF.

The CDR3 DNA reads TGTGCCAGCAGCTTAGTGTCGGGAGGGCCGAAATACGAGCAGTACTTC. Translation gives CASSLVSGGPKYEQYF. The V and J genes are TRBV7-2 and TRBJ2-7; 8 nucleotides line up with TRBD2. Germline loops: CDR1 SGHTA, CDR2 FQGNSA. The CDR3 has 16 residues. Trimming cost V 1 base and J 4 bases; bases outside gene matches: 9.

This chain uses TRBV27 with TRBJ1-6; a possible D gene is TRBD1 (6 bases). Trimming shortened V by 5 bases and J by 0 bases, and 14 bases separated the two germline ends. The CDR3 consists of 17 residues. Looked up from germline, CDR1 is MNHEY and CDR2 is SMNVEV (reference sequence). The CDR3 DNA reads TGTGCCAGCAGTCCCGCAGCAGGGGACTCCTATAATTCACCCCTCCACTTT. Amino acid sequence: CASSPAAGDSYNSPLHF.

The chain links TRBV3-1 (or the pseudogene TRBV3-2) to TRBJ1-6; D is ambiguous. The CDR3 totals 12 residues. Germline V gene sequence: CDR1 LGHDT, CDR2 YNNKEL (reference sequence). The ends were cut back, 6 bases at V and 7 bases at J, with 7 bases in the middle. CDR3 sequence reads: CASRAWNSPLHF. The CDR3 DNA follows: TGTGCCAGCAGGGCCTGGAATTCACCCCTCCACTTT.

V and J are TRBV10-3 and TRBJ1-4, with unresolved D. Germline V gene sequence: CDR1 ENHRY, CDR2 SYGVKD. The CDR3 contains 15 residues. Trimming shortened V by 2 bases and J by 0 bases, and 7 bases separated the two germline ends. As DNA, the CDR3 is TGTGCCATCAGTGAGCGGCAGGCAACTAATGAAAAACTGTTTTTT. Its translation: CAISERQATNEKLFF.

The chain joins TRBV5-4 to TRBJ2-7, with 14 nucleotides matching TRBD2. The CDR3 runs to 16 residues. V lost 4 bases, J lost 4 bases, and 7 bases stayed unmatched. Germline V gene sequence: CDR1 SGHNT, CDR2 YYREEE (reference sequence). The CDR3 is CASSAGTSGSRYEQYF. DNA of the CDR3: TGTGCCAGCAGCGCCGGGACTAGCGGGAGCAGGTACGAGCAGTACTTC.

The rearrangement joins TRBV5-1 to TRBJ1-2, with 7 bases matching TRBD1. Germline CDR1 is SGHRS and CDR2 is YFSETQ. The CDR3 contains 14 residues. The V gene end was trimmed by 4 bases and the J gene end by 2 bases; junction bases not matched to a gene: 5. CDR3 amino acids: CASSLTGQNYGYTF. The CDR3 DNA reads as TGCGCCAGCAGCCTCACGGGACAGAACTATGGCTACACCTTC.

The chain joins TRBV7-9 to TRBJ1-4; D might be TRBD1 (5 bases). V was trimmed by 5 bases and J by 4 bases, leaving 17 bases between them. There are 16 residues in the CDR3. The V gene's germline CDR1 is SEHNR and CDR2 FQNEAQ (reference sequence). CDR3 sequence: CASSPAGRKFNEKLFF. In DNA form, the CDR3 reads TGTGCCAGCAGCCCCGCGGGGCGGAAATTTAATGAAAAACTGTTTTTT.

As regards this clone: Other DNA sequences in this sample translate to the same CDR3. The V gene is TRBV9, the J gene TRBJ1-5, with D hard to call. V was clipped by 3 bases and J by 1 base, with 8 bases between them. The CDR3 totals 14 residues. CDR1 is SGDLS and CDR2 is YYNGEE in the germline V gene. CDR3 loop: CASSAGVSNQPQHF. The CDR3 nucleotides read TGTGCCAGCAGCGCCGGAGTCAGCAATCAGCCCCAGCATTTT.

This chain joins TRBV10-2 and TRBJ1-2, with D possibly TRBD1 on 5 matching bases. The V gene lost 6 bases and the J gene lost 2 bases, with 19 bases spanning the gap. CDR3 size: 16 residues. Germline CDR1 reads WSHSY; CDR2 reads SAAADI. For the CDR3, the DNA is TGCGCCAGCAGGGTGGCCGGGGGAAACTCGAACTATGGCTACACCTTC. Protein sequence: CASRVAGGNSNYGYTF.

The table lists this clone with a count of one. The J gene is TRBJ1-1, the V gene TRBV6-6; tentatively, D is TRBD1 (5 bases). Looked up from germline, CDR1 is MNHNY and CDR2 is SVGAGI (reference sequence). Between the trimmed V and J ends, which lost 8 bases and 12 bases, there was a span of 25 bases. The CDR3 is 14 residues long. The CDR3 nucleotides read TGTGCCAGCGTACATGGGGCAGGGCCCGAGATGACTTTCTTT. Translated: CASVHGAGPEMTFF.

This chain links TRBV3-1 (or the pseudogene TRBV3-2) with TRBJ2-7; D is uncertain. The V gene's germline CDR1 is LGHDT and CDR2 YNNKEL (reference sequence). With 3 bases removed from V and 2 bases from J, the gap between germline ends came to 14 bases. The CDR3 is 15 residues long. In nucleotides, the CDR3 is TGTGCCAGCAGCCACCCTGCGGAAGGTACCTACGAGCAGTACTTC. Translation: CASSHPAEGTYEQYF.

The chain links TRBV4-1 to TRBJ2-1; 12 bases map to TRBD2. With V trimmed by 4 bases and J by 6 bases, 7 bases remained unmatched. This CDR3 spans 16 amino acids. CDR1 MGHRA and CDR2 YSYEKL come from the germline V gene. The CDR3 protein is CASSRLLAGGRNEQFF. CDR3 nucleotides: TGCGCCAGCAGCCGCCTACTAGCGGGAGGCCGCAATGAGCAGTTCTTC.

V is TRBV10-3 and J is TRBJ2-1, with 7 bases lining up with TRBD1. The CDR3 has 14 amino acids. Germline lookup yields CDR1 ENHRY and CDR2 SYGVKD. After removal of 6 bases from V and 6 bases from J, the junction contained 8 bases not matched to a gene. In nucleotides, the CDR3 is TGTGCCATCAGCTTGACAGGGCCGCCCAATGAGCAGTTCTTC. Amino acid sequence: CAISLTGPPNEQFF.

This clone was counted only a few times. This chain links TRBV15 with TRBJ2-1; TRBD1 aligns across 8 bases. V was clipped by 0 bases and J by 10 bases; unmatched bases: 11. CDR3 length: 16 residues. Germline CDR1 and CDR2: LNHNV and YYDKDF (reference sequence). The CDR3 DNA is TGTGCCACCAGCAGAGATATAGGACAGGGAGGAGGGGAGCAGTTCTTC. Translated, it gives CATSRDIGQGGGEQFF.

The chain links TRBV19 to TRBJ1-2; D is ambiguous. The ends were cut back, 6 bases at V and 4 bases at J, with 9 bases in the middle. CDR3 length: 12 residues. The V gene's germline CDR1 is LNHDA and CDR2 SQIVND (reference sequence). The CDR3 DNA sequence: TGTGCCAGTAGGGCCAACAGCTATGGCTACACCTTC. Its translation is CASRANSYGYTF.

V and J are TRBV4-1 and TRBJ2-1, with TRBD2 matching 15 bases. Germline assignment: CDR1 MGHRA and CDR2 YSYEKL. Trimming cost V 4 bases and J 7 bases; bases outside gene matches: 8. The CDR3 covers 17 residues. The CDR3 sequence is CASSPEGTSGRYNEQFF. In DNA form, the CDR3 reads TGCGCCAGCAGCCCCGAAGGGACTAGCGGGAGGTATAATGAGCAGTTCTTC.

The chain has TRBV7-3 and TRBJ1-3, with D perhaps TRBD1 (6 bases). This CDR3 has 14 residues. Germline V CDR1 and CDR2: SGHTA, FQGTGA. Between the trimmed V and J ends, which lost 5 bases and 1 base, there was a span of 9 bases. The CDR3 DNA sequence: TGTGCCAGCAGCCGCACAGGGTCTGGAAACACCATATATTTT. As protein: CASSRTGSGNTIYF.

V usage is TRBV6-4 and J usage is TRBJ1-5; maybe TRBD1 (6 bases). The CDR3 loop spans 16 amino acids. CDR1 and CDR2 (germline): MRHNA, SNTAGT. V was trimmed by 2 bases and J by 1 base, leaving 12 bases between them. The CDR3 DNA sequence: TGTGCCAGCAGTGACCTACAGGGTGGGAGCAATCAGCCCCAGCATTTT. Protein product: CASSDLQGGSNQPQHF.

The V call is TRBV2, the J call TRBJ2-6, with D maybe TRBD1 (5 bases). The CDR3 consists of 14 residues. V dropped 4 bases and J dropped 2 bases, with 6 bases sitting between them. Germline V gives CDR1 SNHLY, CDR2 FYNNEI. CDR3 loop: CASSGRAGANVLTF. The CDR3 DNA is TGTGCCAGCAGTGGCAGGGCTGGGGCCAACGTCCTGACTTTC.

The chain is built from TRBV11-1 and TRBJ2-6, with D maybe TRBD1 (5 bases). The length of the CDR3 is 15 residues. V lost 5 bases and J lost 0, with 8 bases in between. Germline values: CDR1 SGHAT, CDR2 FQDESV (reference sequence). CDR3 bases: TGTGCCAGCAGCGCCAGGGTCTCTGGGGCCAACGTCCTGACTTTC. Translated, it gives CASSARVSGANVLTF.

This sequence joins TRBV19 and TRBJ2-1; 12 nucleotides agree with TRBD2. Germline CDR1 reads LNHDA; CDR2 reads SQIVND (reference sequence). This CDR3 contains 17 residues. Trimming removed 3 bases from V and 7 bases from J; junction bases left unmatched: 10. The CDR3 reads CASSMHRLAGVDNEQFF. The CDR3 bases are TGTGCCAGTAGTATGCATCGACTAGCGGGAGTTGATAATGAGCAGTTCTTC.

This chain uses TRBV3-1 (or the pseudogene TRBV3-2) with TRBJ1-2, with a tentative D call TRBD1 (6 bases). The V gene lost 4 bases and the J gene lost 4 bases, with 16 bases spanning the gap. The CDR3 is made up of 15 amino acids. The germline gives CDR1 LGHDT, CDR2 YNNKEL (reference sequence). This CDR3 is CASSPNQGQGYGYTF. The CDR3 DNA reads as TGTGCCAGCAGCCCCAACCAGGGGCAGGGCTATGGCTACACCTTC.